This T cell receptor (beta chain) was sequenced during a study of vaccination effects on CD4 cells after COVID-19 (dated by TCRdb to between 2021 and 2022). A note on the overall study: Each participant got two doses of an mRNA SARS-CoV-2 vaccine, either BNT162b2 or mRNA-1273. Pre-vaccine samples were drawn from a couple of convalescent patients 16 days and one week before the first dose, at 142 and 148 days after COVID-19 diagnosis. In both COVID-19 convalescent patients and infection-naive vaccine recipients, the study compared SARS-CoV-2 spike-specific CD4+ TCR repertoires from before mRNA vaccination with those from after it. The full study included ten to eleven COVID-19 convalescent patients and several SARS-CoV-2-naive healthy vaccine recipients. Cultures from other donors in the study were sequenced with the Oncomine TCR Beta short-read assay on an Illumina iSeq 100.

On this clone: Its antigen is unknown. No quality values exist for individual bases; no much larger clone is one base distant.

In the ViraFEST assay, PBMC were stimulated with viral peptide pools, and antigen-specific CD4+ T cell clonotypes were then identified by expansion using TCR sequencing. After about 10 days of culture, CD4+ T cells were isolated with the EasySep CD4+ T cell isolation kit. Convalescent patients had PCR-confirmed SARS-CoV-2 infection between March and December 2020, before Alpha, Beta and Delta variants emerged in the United States. About 2.1 million PBMC per well were cultured in IMDM with roughly 5% human AB serum, roughly 10 IU/ml IL-2 and gentamicin, plus 10 ug/ml peptides. Half of the culture medium was replaced with fresh IL-2-containing medium on days 3 and 7. Unless noted otherwise, every peptide stimulation condition was grown in triplicate wells. Using Ficoll-Paque Plus gradient centrifugation, PBMC were separated from whole blood and then either used fresh or cryopreserved at -140C. Overlapping peptide pools spanned the spike proteins of SARS-CoV-2 and the common cold coronaviruses HCoV-NL63, HCoV-OC43 and HCoV-229E. The QIAamp micro DNA kit was used to extract genomic DNA from the cultured CD4+ T cells.

The paper as a whole reports these results and caveats: Clones induced by infection and clones induced by vaccination both contracted markedly at late timepoints after vaccination, which fits with T cell responses waning over time. The study was limited by a small number of convalescent patients and lacked early post-infection timepoints. Among convalescent patients, the spike-reactive repertoire after vaccination was made up mainly of new vaccine-induced clones that were largely distinct from the clones induced by infection.

The method behind the library was the immunoSEQ multiplex PCR assay. TCR beta CDR3 sequencing was performed on DNA from the cultured, isolated CD4+ T cells. The original pipeline was this. Non-productive TCR sequences were removed, reads were trimmed to the CDR3 region, and CDR3s of at least 7 amino acids were retained. The MANAFEST web app was used to pick out antigen-specific clonotypes by comparing their expansion in peptide wells with that in reference cultures. For clones to be considered positive, expansion at FDR<0.05 versus reference and all other wells, an odds ratio above 5, and a frequency above 0.1% in two replicate wells were required. Clonotypes significantly expanded in SARS-CoV-2 spike wells and in at least one common cold coronavirus spike condition were defined as cross-reactive. CDR3 similarity was assessed by Levenshtein distance using the stringdist R package, and unrooted trees were constructed with ape in R 3.6.1. TCRdb re-hosts the immuneACCESS table, in-frame sequences only. Its copies lack some clones; in the studies checked, an unresolved V gene accounts for under half of them, and the cause for the rest is not known. Clone size and the V and J calls come from that table; the DNA yielded D and trimming. The sample profile shows tens of thousands of clones; around 79% of them were found once. The ten largest clonotypes hold about 19% of the sample.

The source is a human donor who had a prior SARS-CoV-2 infection. The sequencing used CD4+ T cells from PBMCs cultured with HCoV-NL63 spike peptides, collected before COVID-19 vaccination. The sample's cell subset or site, from its label and the paper: HCoV-NL63 spike overlapping peptide pool stimulation.

The CDR3 region reads CASGSGQYTEAFF. At the DNA level, the sequence is TGTGCTAGTGGTTCGGGACAGTACACTGAAGCTTTCTTT. The V and J segments used are TRBV12-5 and TRBJ1-1; 7 nucleotides in the junction match TRBD1. V trim: 4 bases; J trim: 3 bases; unmatched bases: 2. There are 13 amino acids in the CDR3, from cysteine to phenylalanine inclusive. The CDR3 DNA has 39 bases and is translated from base 1. CDR1 and CDR2 are read off the germline V gene as LGHNT and FRNRAP. Reference TRBV12-5 and TRBJ1-1 genes cover what lies past the CDR3, so the full variable domain is DARVTQTPRHKVTEMGQEVTMRCQPILGHNTVFWYRQTMMQGLELLAYFRNRAPLDDSGMPKDRFSAEMPDATLATLKIQPSEPRDSAVYFCASGSGQYTEAFFGQGTRLTVV.